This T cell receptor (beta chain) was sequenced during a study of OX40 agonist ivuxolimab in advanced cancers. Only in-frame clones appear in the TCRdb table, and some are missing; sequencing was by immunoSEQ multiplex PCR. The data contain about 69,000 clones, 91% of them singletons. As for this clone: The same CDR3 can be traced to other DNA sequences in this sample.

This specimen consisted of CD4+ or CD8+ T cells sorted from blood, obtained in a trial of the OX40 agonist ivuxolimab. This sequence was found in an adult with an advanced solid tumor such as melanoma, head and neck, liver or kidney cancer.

For the CDR3, the DNA is TGTGCCTGGCGGGGGGGTAGGGGACAGGGGGCCCTTTCCACCTACGAGCAGTACTTC. This gives the protein CAWRGGRGQGALSTYEQYF. The chain carries TRBV30 and TRBJ2-7; the match to TRBD1 covers 12 bases. This CDR3 spans 19 amino acids. The V segment lost 5 bases and the J segment 2 bases; nucleotides outside the gene matches: 19. The germline CDR1 and CDR2 sequences are GTSNPN and SVGIG (reference sequence).